Below, 13 T cell receptor beta chains from the same sample are listed, as sequenced in a study of T cell responses to AZD1222 COVID-19 vaccine (dated by TCRdb to the early 2020s). The receptor library was made with the immunoSEQ multiplex PCR assay. The clones in this table, taken by TCRdb from immuneACCESS, are in-frame only. Not every clone is retained; where verified, under half of the shortfall comes from an unresolved V gene, and the cause of the rest is unknown. Present in this sample are 120,000 to 150,000 clones, 70% to 90% of which were seen just once. The ten biggest clones cover 3% to 3.5% of the sample. The time point label for this specimen denotes: about 28 days (+/-7) after the second vaccine dose. The starting material was peripheral blood, obtained 28 days after the second AZD1222 dose. The receptors derive from an adult who received the AZD1222 COVID-19 vaccine.

The chain uses TRBV7-2 and TRBJ2-6, with 7 positions matching TRBD1. The J segment lost 1 base and the V segment lost 4 bases, leaving 10 bases of the junction unmatched. Germline CDR1 and CDR2: SGHTA and FQGNSA. The CDR3 is made up of 18 amino acids. CDR3 DNA: TGTGCCAGCAGCTCCAGGGGACAGCGAATGTCTGGGGCCAACGTCCTGACTTTC. Encoded protein: CASSSRGQRMSGANVLTF.

The gene calls are TRBV7-2 and TRBJ2-2; possibly TRBD2 for D (5 bases). V was pared by 3 bases and J by 6 bases, with 8 bases between. Germline V gene sequence: CDR1 SGHTA, CDR2 FQGNSA. This CDR3 comprises 13 residues. CDR3 in amino acids: CASSFNGAGELFF. CDR3 in DNA: TGTGCCAGCAGCTTTAACGGGGCCGGGGAGCTGTTTTTT.

This rearrangement joins TRBV7-2 to TRBJ1-2, with D tentatively TRBD1 (5 bases). Germline V gene data show CDR1 as SGHTA and CDR2 as FQGNSA. The CDR3 runs 17 residues. V was trimmed by 2 bases and J by 0 bases, leaving 16 bases between them. The CDR3 bases are TGTGCCAGCAGCTTACGGGACGGGAGTTTTTCTAACTATGGCTACACCTTC. Its translation is CASSLRDGSFSNYGYTF.

The chain combines TRBV6-4 with TRBJ2-7, with D perhaps assigned TRBD1 or TRBD2 (5 bases each). This CDR3 has 19 residues. In germline, CDR1 is MRHNA, CDR2 SNTAGT. V dropped 0 bases and J dropped 4 bases, with 25 bases sitting between them. In DNA form, the CDR3 reads TGTGCCAGCAGTGACTCGGGATTAGGGAGCTCTGCAGAGGGGTACGAGCAGTACTTC. Its protein is CASSDSGLGSSAEGYEQYF.

CDR3 loop: CASSPAGETGLYGYTF. The CDR3 region has the DNA TGCGCCAGCAGCCCAGCGGGGGAGACAGGGCTATATGGCTACACCTTC. V and J are TRBV4-3 and TRBJ1-2; 7 positions match TRBD1. Unmatched junction bases numbered 13, after V lost 4 bases and J lost 5 bases. CDR3 length equals 16 residues. Per the germline V gene, CDR1 is LGHNA and CDR2 is YSLEER.

V gene TRBV2 combines with J gene TRBJ1-4; perhaps TRBD1 as D (6 bases). Per germline, CDR1 SNHLY and CDR2 FYNNEI. The germline V and J ends were trimmed by 6 bases and 8 bases, with 16 bases remaining between them. This CDR3 is built from 14 residues. The DNA of the CDR3 is TGTGCCAGCAGATCCAGGGGAGCGAGGGAAAAACTGTTTTTT. Encoded protein: CASRSRGAREKLFF.

The gene calls are TRBV20-1 and TRBJ2-7, with D perhaps given as TRBD1 or TRBD2 (5 bases each). The V end lost 3 bases, the J end lost 6 bases, and 6 bases lay between the germline ends. The CDR3 length is 10 residues. Looked up from germline, CDR1 is DFQATT and CDR2 is SNEGSKA (reference sequence). The CDR3 DNA sequence: TGCAGTGCTAGTGGGGGCGAGCAGTACTTC. Translation gives CSASGGEQYF.

The rearrangement joins TRBV12-5 to TRBJ1-1; D gene ambiguous. The CDR3 totals 11 residues. V lost 3 bases to trimming and J lost 7 bases, with 6 bases between them. The germline V gene has CDR1 LGHNT and CDR2 FRNRAP. Here the CDR3 reads CASGFGREAFF. The CDR3 nucleotides are TGTGCTAGTGGTTTCGGCCGTGAAGCTTTCTTT.

This sequence joins TRBV29-1 and TRBJ2-7; D is ambiguous. The CDR3 length is 11 residues. V lost 1 base and J 4 bases, leaving 5 bases between the germline ends. The V gene's germline CDR1 is SQVTM and CDR2 ANQGSEA. In nucleotides, the CDR3 is TGCAGCGTTGAAGTAGAGTACGAGCAGTACTTC. Translation gives CSVEVEYEQYF.

The gene calls are TRBV14 and TRBJ2-1, with D perhaps matching TRBD2 (5 bases). Trimming pared 5 bases from V and 12 bases from J, leaving 11 bases between. The CDR3 runs to 11 residues. The germline V gene has CDR1 SGHDN and CDR2 FVKESK. The CDR3 loop reads CASSVGLLQFF. The CDR3 DNA reads TGTGCCAGCAGCGTAGGACTTCTGCAGTTCTTC. Using reference TRBV14 and TRBJ2-1 for the parts outside the CDR3, the full variable domain is EAGVTQFPSHSVIEKGQTVTLRCDPISGHDNLYWYRRVMGKEIKFLLHFVKESKQDESGMPNNRFLAERTGGTYSTLKVQPAELEDSGVYFCASSVGLLQFFGPGTRLTVL.

The chain uses TRBV6-5 and TRBJ1-1, with 7 nucleotides matching TRBD1. J lost 8 bases, V lost 6 bases, and 9 bases had no gene match. This CDR3 comprises 13 residues. In germline, CDR1 is MNHEY, CDR2 SVGAGI. The CDR3 loop reads CASRTGQINEAFF. In DNA, the CDR3 is TGTGCCAGCAGAACGGGACAGATTAACGAAGCTTTCTTT.

V is TRBV5-1 and J is TRBJ1-1, with D hard to call. There are 13 residues in the CDR3. V was shortened by 1 base and J by 2 bases, with 6 bases between the two germline ends. Germline V gene sequence: CDR1 SGHRS, CDR2 YFSETQ. The CDR3 DNA reads TGCGCCAGCAGCTTGTACAGTAACACTGAAGCTTTCTTT. Encoded protein: CASSLYSNTEAFF.

The gene calls are TRBV9 and TRBJ2-2; 7 positions agree with TRBD2. The germline V gene encodes CDR1 SGDLS and CDR2 YYNGEE. The CDR3 extends over 14 amino acids. V trimming: 7 bases; J trimming: 9 bases; junction bases outside the gene matches: 12. Here the CDR3 reads CASSPGVAGRELFF. The CDR3 DNA sequence: TGTGCCAGCTCTCCTGGGGTAGCGGGTAGGGAGCTGTTTTTT.